This T cell receptor (beta chain) came from a study of shared T cell receptors in the human thymus. Some clones are missing from TCRdb's copy, which holds only in-frame ones; the method was immunoSEQ multiplex PCR. The sample has hundreds of thousands of clones; approximately 83% are singletons. The same data also contributed to another study, on human thymus T cells. That report notes: Related studies noted strongly shared thymic repertoires across unrelated people.

The receptor was isolated from a girl under two years old with a congenital heart defect. The sample consisted of thymocytes.

The CDR3 nucleotides read TGTGCCAGCAGCCGTCGACAACAGGGTGAGGGTGAGAACACTGAAGCTTTCTTT. It encodes CASSRRQQGEGENTEAFF. V and J are TRBV28 and TRBJ1-1, with D possibly matching TRBD1 (6 bases). CDR1 is MDHEN and CDR2 is SYDVKM in the germline V gene. The ends were cut back, 6 bases at V and 1 base at J, with 24 bases in the middle. The CDR3 spans 18 residues.